The next 10 T cell receptor beta chains were all read from a single sample in a study of patients and donors after allogeneic stem cell transplantation (dated by TCRdb to about 2020). The library relied on RT-PCR. The listed sequencing device is NextSeq 550. Using fastp trimming at Q25 and MiXCR clonotype assembly, TCRdb reanalyzed the public sequencing data and kept in-frame beta chains. Every CDR3 protein is listed once, alongside the most common genes and DNA of its rows. Here the sample has some 960,000 distinct CDR3 sequences; about 20% occur a single time. The leading ten clones occupy under 6.5% of the sample. The sample consisted of blood, either unsorted or a sorted T cell fraction (not recorded which). The receptors shown here come from a human donor who was either an allogeneic HSCT recipient or a stem cell or donor lymphocyte infusion donor (not recorded which). It is not recorded whose cells these are; they may come from a transplant donor.

The sample holds many counts of this clonotype. The chain recombines TRBV27 with TRBJ2-5, with D tentatively TRBD2 (5 bases). Germline V gene data show CDR1 as MNHEY and CDR2 as SMNVEV (reference sequence). The CDR3 has 10 amino acids. V lost 8 bases and J 5 bases, leaving 6 bases between the germline ends. CDR3 DNA sequence: TGTGCCAGCGGGGAGGAGACCCAGTACTTC. Encoded protein: CASGEETQYF.

This sequence joins TRBV24-1 and TRBJ2-7; D perhaps matches TRBD1 (6 bases). Germline values: CDR1 KGHDR, CDR2 SFDVKD. The CDR3 extends over 15 amino acids. V was cut by 2 bases and J by 3 bases, with 13 bases left in between. CDR3 residues: CATSDSGDRIYEQYF. In DNA, the CDR3 is TGTGCCACCAGTGATTCAGGGGACCGGATCTACGAGCAGTACTTC.

This chain links TRBV4-2 with TRBJ2-3; D is possibly TRBD2 (5 bases). The germline V gene encodes CDR1 LGHNA and CDR2 YNFKEQ. The CDR3 consists of 16 residues. Deletions cut 2 bases from V and 1 base from J, with 13 bases between. DNA for the CDR3: TGTGCCAGCAGCCAACGTGCTAGCCGAGGCACAGATACGCAGTATTTT. Translating gives CASSQRASRGTDTQYF.

The chain couples TRBV6-2 or TRBV6-3 to TRBJ2-1; D unclear. V lost 7 bases, J lost 7 bases, and 8 bases lay in between. This CDR3 comprises 11 residues. Germline V lookup: CDR1 MNHEY, CDR2 SVGEGT. The CDR3 is CASTDENEQFF. DNA of the CDR3: TGTGCCAGCACCGACGAGAATGAGCAGTTCTTC.

The chain has TRBV7-9 and TRBJ2-3; maybe TRBD1 (5 bases). Trimming shortened V by 2 bases and J by 0 bases, and 9 bases separated the two germline ends. Germline loops: CDR1 SEHNR, CDR2 FQNEAQ (reference sequence). The CDR3 has 15 residues. CDR3 loop: CASSLMTVSTDTQYF. The CDR3 DNA reads as TGTGCCAGCAGCTTAATGACAGTTAGCACAGATACGCAGTATTTT. The variable domain in full, with the rest retrieved from reference TRBV7-9 and TRBJ2-3, is DTGVSQNPRHKITKRGQNVTFRCDPISEHNRLYWYRQTLGQGPEFLTYFQNEAQLEKSRLLSDRFSAERPKGSFSTLEIQRTEQGDSAMYLCASSLMTVSTDTQYFGPGTRLTVL.

This clonotype was seen repeatedly, ten times or more. The gene calls are TRBV12-3 or TRBV12-4 and TRBJ2-1; D possibly corresponds to TRBD1 (5 bases). The CDR3 runs 14 residues. The V end was cut by 7 bases, the J end by 15 bases, with 25 bases between. CDR3 sequence: CASTLVPGSERWFF. CDR3 DNA: TGTGCCAGCACCCTAGTCCCAGGGTCAGAAAGGTGGTTCTTC.

This clonotype was detected only a few times. This chain uses TRBV5-1 with TRBJ2-2; D is possibly TRBD2 (5 bases). This CDR3 comprises 14 residues. Germline CDR1 is SGHRS and CDR2 is YFSETQ. V dropped 6 bases and J dropped 1 base, with 10 bases sitting between them. The CDR3 is CASNPGKNTGELFF. DNA for the CDR3: TGCGCCAGCAACCCCGGGAAGAACACCGGGGAGCTGTTTTTT. Together with reference TRBV5-1 and TRBJ2-2, the CDR3 gives the full variable domain: KAGVTQTPRYLIKTRGQQVTLSCSPISGHRSVSWYQQTPGQGLQFLFEYFSETQRNKGNFPGRFSGRQFSNSRSEMNVSTLELGDSALYLCASNPGKNTGELFFGEGSRLTVL.

DNA for the CDR3: TGTGCCAGCAGCTTAGCGCCGGCCAAAAACATTCAGTACTTC. Protein product: CASSLAPAKNIQYF. The chain combines TRBV7-2 with TRBJ2-4; D remains unclear. The germline V gene has CDR1 SGHTA and CDR2 FQGNSA. This CDR3 comprises 14 residues. The germline V and J ends were trimmed by 0 bases and 1 base, with 4 bases remaining between them.

This clonotype was detected ten times or more. V and J are TRBV4-2 and TRBJ2-2, with 9 bases fitting TRBD2. V gave up 10 bases and J gave up 0 bases; unmatched junction bases: 9. The CDR3 has 16 residues. The germline CDR1 and CDR2 sequences are LGHNA and YNFKEQ. CDR3 loop: CATARASGTNTGELFF. The CDR3 DNA reads TGTGCCACCGCCCGAGCTAGCGGGACGAACACCGGGGAGCTGTTTTTT.

The table lists this clonotype with a few counts. This sequence joins TRBV19 and TRBJ2-3, with TRBD1 matching over 7 bases. The CDR3 has 16 residues. Germline lookup yields CDR1 LNHDA and CDR2 SQIVND (reference sequence). J gave up 0 bases and V 7 bases, and 10 bases lay outside the gene matches. In DNA form, the CDR3 reads TGTGCCAGTACCCCTGGACAGGCCTTTAGCACAGATACGCAGTATTTT. This encodes CASTPGQAFSTDTQYF.